This T cell receptor (beta chain) was recovered during a study of cytomegalovirus exposure and HLA in healthy donors. Study-wide results and limits: What a later analysis showed was that several of the most significant clusters appeared linked to common viral pathogens.

The CDR3 runs 16 residues. V lost 0 bases and J lost 6; bases outside the gene matches: 9. In germline, CDR1 is SGHDT, CDR2 YYEEEE. Both 60 Vbeta primers and 13 Jbeta primers went into the PCR. Profiled with immunoSEQ multiplex PCR; TCRdb holds only in-frame clones, not every one. This table holds about 120,000 clones, roughly 83% found once. It was healthy bone marrow donors who served as donors. Remarks on this clone: Its matching antigen is unknown.

This clonotype originated in a man aged 18-30 years in good health and CMV-seropositive. The material sequenced was PBMCs. The rearrangement uses TRBV5-6 and TRBJ1-2; TRBD1 agrees at 9 bases. CDR3 DNA: TGTGCCAGCAGCTTGGGGACAGGGGTCCTCGGCGATGGCTACACCTTC. Amino acid sequence: CASSLGTGVLGDGYTF.